The T cell receptor beta chain described here comes from a study of regulatory T cells in long-lasting Graves disease. Study observations and caveats: Newly diagnosed disease favored TRBV20-1 and TRBJ2-1 over persistent disease.

Noted time point: newly diagnosed GD, antithyroid drugs for less than 3 months. Scientists built the TCR library using RNA that was extracted from PBMCs. This clonotype was observed a handful of times. Its target is not known. According to the study, TCR beta libraries were built with iRepertoire HTBI primers and CDR3-region Arm-PCR. TCRdb called the multiplex PCR reads again in MiXCR, with one record for every CDR3 protein. Altogether about 540,000 distinct CDR3 sequences are present, approximately 12% being singletons, with the ten largest covering under 10%. This CDR3 is 15 amino acids long. CDR1 SEHNR and CDR2 FQNEAQ come from the germline V gene (reference sequence). The same data also contributed to another study, on T cells in Graves' hyperthyroidism and ophthalmopathy. That work contributes: The diagnostic basis comprised clinical symptoms, serum thyroxine and TRAb, thyroid ultrasound and orbital computed tomography. The majority of expanded thyroid clonotypes above 0.001 also appeared in blood.

V usage is TRBV7-9 and J usage is TRBJ2-1; D gene uncertain. TRBJ2-5 matches the DNA end more closely, so the J call is doubtful. The receptor comes from a man in his thirties or forties with Graves disease. The source was peripheral blood mononuclear cells (PBMCs), collected at new diagnosis, from a patient treated with antithyroid drugs. DNA of the CDR3: TGTGCCAGCAGGGTAGTGGGCGCCGGTTGGGAGACCCAGTACTTC. Translating gives CASRVVGAGWETQYF.